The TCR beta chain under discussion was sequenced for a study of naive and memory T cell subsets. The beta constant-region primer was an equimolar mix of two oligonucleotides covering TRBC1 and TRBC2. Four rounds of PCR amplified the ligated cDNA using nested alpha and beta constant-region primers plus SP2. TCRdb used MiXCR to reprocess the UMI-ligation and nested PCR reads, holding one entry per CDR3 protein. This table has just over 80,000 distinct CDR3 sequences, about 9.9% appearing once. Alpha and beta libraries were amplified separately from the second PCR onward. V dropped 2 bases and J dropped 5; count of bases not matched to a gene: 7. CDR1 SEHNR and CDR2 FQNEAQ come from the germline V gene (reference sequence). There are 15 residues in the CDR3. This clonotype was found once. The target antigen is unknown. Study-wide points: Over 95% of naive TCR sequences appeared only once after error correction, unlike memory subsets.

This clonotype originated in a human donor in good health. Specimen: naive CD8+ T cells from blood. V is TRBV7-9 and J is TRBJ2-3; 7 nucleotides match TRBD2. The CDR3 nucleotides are TGTGCCAGCAGCTTATTTTCGGGAGGTGGAGATACGCAGTATTTT. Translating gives CASSLFSGGGDTQYF.